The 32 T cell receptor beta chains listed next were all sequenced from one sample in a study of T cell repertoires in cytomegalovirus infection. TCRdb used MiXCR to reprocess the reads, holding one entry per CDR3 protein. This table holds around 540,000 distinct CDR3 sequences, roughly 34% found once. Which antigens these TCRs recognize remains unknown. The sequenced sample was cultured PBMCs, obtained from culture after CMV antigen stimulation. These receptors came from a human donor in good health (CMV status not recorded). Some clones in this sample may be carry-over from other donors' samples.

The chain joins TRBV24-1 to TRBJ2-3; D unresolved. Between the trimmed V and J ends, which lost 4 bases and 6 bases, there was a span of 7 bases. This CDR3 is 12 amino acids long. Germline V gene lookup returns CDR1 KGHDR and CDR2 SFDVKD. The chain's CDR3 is CATSDLLDTQYF. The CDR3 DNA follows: TGTGCCACCAGTGACCTTTTGGATACGCAGTATTTT.

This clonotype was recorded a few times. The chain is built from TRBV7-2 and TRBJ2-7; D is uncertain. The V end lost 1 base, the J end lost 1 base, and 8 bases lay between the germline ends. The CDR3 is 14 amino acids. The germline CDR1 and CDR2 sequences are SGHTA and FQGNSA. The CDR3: CASSLENWSYEQYV. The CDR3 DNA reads TGTGCCAGCAGCTTAGAGAACTGGTCCTACGAGCAGTACGTC.

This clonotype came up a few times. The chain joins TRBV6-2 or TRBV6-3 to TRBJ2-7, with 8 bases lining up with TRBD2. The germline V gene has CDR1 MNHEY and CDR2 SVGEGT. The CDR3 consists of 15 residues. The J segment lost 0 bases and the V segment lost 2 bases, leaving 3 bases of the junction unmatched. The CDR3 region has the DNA TGTGCCAGCAGTTACGGTACTAGCGGCTCCTACGAGCAGTACGTC. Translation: CASSYGTSGSYEQYV.

CDR3 sequence reads: CASRLEGARYGYTF. The CDR3 DNA reads TGTGCCAGCAGACTCGAGGGGGCGCGGTATGGCTACACCTTC. The J gene is TRBJ1-2, the V gene TRBV6-8, with 7 bases fitting TRBD1. With V trimmed by 6 bases and J by 5 bases, 9 bases remained unmatched. In germline, CDR1 is MNHGY, CDR2 SAAAGT. The CDR3 sequence is 14 residues long.

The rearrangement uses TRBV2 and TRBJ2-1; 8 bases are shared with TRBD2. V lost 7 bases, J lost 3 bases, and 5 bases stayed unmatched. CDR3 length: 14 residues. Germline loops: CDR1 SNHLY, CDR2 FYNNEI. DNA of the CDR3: TGTGCCAGCAACATAGCGGGAAACTACAATGAGCAGTTCTTC. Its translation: CASNIAGNYNEQFF.

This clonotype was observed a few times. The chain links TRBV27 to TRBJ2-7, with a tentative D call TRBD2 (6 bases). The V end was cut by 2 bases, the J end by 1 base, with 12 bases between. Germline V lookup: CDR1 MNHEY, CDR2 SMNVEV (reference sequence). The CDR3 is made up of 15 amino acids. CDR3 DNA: TGTGCCAGCAGTTTACGGGGGAGTGGTTCCTACGAGCAGTACGTC. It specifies CASSLRGSGSYEQYV.

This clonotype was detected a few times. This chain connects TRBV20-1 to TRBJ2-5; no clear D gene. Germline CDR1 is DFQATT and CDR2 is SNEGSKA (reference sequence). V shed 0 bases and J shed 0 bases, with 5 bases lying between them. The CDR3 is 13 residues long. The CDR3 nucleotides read TGCAGTGCTAGAGATTTGTACCAAGAGACCCAGTACTTC. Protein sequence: CSARDLYQETQYF.

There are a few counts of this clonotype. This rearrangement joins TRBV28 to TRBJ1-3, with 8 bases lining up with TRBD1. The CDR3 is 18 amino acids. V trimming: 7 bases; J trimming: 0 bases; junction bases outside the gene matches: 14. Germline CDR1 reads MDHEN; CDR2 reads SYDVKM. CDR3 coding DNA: TGTGCCAGCACTTTTACTCTGACAGGGGCAAGCTCTGGAAACACCATATATTTT. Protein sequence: CASTFTLTGASSGNTIYF.

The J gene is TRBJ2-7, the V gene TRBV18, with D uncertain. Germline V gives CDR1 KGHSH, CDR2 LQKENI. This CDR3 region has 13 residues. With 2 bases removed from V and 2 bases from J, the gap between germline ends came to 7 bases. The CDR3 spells CASSPSRTYEQYF. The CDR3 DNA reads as TGTGCCAGCTCACCAAGTCGTACCTACGAGCAGTACTTC.

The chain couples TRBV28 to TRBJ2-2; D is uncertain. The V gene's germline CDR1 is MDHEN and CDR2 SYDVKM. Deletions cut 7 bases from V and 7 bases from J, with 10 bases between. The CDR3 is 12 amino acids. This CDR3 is CASTPAVGELFF. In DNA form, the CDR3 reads TGTGCCAGCACTCCCGCTGTCGGGGAGCTGTTTTTT.

CDR3 protein: CASSYTGTGYYEQYF. For the CDR3, the DNA is TGTGCCAGCAGTTATACCGGGACAGGGTACTACGAGCAGTACTTC. V usage is TRBV6-5 and J usage is TRBJ2-7; TRBD1 agrees at 9 bases. With 3 bases clipped from V and 3 bases from J, the junction kept 6 bases outside the gene matches. Germline V gene sequence: CDR1 MNHEY, CDR2 SVGAGI. The CDR3 loop spans 15 amino acids.

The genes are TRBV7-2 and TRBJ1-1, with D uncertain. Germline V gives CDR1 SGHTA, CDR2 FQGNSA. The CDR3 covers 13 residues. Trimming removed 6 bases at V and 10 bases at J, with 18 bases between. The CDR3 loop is CASRPRPAGVAFF. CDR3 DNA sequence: TGTGCCAGCAGACCTCGACCCGCCGGGGTAGCTTTCTTT. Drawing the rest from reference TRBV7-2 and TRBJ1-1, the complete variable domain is GAGVSQSPSNKVTEKGKDVELRCDPISGHTALYWYRQSLGQGLEFLIYFQGNSAPDKSGLPSDRFSAERTGGSVSTLTIQRTQQEDSAVYLCASRPRPAGVAFFGQGTRLTVV.

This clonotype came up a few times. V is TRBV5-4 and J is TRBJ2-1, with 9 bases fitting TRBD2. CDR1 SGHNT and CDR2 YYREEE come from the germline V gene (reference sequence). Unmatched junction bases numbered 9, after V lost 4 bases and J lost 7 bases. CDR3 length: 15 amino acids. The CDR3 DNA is TGTGCCAGCAGCCCTATAGGCGGGAGGGTTAATGAGCAGTTCTTC. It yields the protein CASSPIGGRVNEQFF.

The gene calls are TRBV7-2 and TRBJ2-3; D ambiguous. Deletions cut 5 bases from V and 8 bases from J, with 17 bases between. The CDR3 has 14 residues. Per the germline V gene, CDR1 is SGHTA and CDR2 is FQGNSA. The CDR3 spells CASSPTQTFRTQYF. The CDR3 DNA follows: TGTGCCAGCAGCCCAACCCAAACTTTTCGTACGCAGTATTTT.

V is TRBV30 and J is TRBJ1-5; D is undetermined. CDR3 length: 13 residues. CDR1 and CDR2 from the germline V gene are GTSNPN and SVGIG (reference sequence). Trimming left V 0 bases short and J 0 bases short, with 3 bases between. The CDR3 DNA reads TGTGCCTGGAGTGTGGATAGCAATCAGCCCCAGCATTTT. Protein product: CAWSVDSNQPQHF. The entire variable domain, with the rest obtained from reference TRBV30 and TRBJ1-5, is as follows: SQTIHQWPATLVQPVGSPLSLECTVEGTSNPNLYWYRQAAGRGLQLLFYSVGIGQISSEVPQNLSASRPQDRQFILSSKKLLLSDSGFYLCAWSVDSNQPQHFGDGTRLSIL.

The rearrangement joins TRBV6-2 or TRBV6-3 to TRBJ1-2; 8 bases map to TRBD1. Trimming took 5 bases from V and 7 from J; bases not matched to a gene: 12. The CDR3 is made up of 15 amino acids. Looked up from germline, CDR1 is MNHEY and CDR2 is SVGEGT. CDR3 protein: CASSPLTDRGGGYTF. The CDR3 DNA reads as TGTGCCAGCAGTCCGTTAACCGACAGGGGAGGTGGCTACACCTTC.

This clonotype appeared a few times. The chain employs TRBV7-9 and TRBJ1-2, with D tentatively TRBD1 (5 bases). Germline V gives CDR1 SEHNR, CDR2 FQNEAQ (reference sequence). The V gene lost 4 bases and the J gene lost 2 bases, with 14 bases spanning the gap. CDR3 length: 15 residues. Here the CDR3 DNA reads TGTGCCAGCAGCTCCTGGTCGGGGCGAAACTATGGCTACACCTTC. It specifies CASSSWSGRNYGYTF.

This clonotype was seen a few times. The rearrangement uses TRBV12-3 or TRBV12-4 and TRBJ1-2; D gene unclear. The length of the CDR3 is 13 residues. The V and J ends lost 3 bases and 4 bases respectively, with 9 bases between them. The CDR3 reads CASSLGSAYGYTF. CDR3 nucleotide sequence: TGTGCCAGCAGTTTGGGCAGCGCCTATGGCTACACCTTC.

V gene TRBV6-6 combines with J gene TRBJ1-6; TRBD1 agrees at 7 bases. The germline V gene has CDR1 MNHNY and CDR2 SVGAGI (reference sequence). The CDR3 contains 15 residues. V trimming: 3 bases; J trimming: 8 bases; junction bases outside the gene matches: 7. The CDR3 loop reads CASSYRGQGDSPLHF. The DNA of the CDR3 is TGTGCCAGCAGTTATAGGGGGCAGGGAGATTCACCCCTCCACTTT.

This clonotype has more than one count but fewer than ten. The CDR3 DNA follows: TGTGCCAGCCGCGGGGACAGCGCTTACTATGGCTACACCTTC. Protein: CASRGDSAYYGYTF. V and J are TRBV12-3 or TRBV12-4 and TRBJ1-2; 7 nucleotides match TRBD1. This CDR3 spans 14 amino acids. With 8 bases clipped from V and 3 bases from J, the junction kept 9 bases outside the gene matches.

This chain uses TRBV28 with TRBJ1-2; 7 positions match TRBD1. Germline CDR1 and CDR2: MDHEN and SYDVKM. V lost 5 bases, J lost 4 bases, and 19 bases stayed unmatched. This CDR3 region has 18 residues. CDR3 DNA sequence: TGTGCCAGCAGTAACTCGCCGCCCAGGGGGACTACTTTCTATGGCTACACCTTC. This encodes CASSNSPPRGTTFYGYTF.

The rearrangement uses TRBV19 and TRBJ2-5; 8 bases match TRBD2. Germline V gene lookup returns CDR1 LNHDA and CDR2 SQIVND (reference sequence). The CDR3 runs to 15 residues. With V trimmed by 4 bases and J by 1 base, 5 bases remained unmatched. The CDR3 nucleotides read TGTGCCAGTAGTACGGGTCTAGCGGGCCAAGAGACCCAGTACTTC. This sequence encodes CASSTGLAGQETQYF.

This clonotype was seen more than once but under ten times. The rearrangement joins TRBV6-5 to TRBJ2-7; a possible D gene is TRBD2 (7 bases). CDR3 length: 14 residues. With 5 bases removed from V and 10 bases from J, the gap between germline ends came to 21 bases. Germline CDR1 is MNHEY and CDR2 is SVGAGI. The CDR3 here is CASSSGTLPRYQYV. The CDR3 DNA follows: TGTGCCAGCAGTAGCGGGACACTACCTAGGTATCAGTACGTC.

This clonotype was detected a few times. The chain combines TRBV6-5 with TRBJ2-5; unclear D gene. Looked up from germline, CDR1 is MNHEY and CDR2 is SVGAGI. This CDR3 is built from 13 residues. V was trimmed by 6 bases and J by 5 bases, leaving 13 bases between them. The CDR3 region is CASSRNPGETQYF. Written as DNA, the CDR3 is TGTGCCAGCAGCCGAAACCCCGGGGAGACCCAGTACTTC.

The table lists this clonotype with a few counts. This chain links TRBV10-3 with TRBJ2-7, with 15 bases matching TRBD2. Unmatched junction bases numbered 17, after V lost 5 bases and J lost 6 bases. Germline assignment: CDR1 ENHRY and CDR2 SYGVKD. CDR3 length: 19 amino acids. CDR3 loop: CAISPGLAGGPLEMGEQYF. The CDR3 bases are TGTGCCATCAGTCCCGGACTAGCGGGAGGGCCTCTCGAGATGGGCGAGCAGTACTTC.

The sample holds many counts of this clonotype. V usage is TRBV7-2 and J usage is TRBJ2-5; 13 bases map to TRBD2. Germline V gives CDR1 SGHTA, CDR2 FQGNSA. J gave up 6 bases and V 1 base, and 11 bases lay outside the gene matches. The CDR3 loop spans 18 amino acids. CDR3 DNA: TGTGCCAGCAGCTTAGTAGCCCTAGGGACTAGCGGGGTGAAGACCCAGTACTTC. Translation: CASSLVALGTSGVKTQYF.

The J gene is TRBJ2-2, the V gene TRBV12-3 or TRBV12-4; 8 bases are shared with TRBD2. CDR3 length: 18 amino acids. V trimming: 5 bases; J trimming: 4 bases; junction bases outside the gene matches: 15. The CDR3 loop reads CASSLEGRKRESTGELFF. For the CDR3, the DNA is TGTGCCAGCAGTCTCGAGGGGAGGAAGCGGGAGAGCACCGGGGAGCTGTTTTTT.

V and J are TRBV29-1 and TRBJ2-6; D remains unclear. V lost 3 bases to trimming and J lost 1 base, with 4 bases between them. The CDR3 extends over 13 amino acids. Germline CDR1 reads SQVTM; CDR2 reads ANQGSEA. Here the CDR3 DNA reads TGCAGCGTTGACGCTTCTGGGGCCAACGTCCTGACTTTC. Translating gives CSVDASGANVLTF.

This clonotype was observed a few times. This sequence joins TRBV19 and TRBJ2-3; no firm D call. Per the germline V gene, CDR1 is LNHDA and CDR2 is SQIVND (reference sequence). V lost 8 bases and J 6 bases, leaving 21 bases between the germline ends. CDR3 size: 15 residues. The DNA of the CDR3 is TGTGCCAGTTACGAAAGAGGTGGTAGCAGGGATACGCAGTATTTT. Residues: CASYERGGSRDTQYF.

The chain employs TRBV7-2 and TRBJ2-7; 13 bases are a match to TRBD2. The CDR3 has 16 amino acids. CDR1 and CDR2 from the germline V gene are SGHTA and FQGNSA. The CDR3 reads CASSLAGLAGALEQYV. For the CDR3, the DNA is TGTGCCAGCAGCCTAGCAGGACTAGCGGGAGCCCTCGAGCAGTACGTC.

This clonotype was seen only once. The CDR3 nucleotides are TGTGCCATCATGGACGGGGTTACATACGAGCAGTACGTC. Protein sequence: CAIMDGVTYEQYV. The rearrangement links TRBV10-3 to TRBJ2-7; a weak D match, TRBD2 (5 bases). This CDR3 has 13 amino acids. The V gene lost 7 bases and the J gene lost 4 bases, with 14 bases spanning the gap. CDR1 is ENHRY and CDR2 is SYGVKD in the germline V gene.

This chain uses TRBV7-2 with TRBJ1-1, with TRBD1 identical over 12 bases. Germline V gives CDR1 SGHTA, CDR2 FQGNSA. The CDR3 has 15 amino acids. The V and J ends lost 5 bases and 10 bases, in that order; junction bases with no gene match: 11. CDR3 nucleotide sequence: TGTGCCAGCAGCGACGAACCGGGACAGGGGGCGCGAGCTTTCTTT. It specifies CASSDEPGQGARAFF.